The subject of this entry is one T cell receptor (beta chain). The antigen it binds to is not known. Germline is not matched at one junction end, which may reflect a read error. This sample is drawn from a study of cytomegalovirus exposure and HLA in healthy donors (dated by TCRdb to 2016 to 2017). About the full investigation: According to an earlier analysis of 587 of the donors, about 179 million T cells yielded 117 million unique TCR beta sequences and less than 300 Gb of sequence data. Besides the first cohort of approximately 710 subjects, a separate validation cohort made up of over 95 different subjects was used. Five DR-DQ haplotypes were treated as single units for association and clustering because of strong linkage in the cohort. An earlier analysis of fewer than 750 of the donors used high-throughput TCR beta sequencing to judge whether each TCR beta V gene segment behaved as functional or pseudogenic. Donor age, sex, ethnicity and CMV serostatus were collected together with the repertoire data. Using immunosequencing, the study profiled T cell repertoires from about 650 subjects and related those repertoires to cytomegalovirus serostatus. The number of donors typed differed by locus, with roughly 620-640 for A, B, C, DRB1 and DQB1, 522 for DQA1, about 610 for DPA1, and about 450 for DPB1. Rather than using new phenotypic data, the later analysis identified candidate immune exposures from TCR beta sequences and from how often those sequences occurred across donors. To predict cytomegalovirus infection status, the study brought together high-throughput TCR immunosequencing, statistical association of individual TCRs with disease status, and machine learning. About 300 gigabases of sequencing data and around 80 million unique TCR sequences made up an early release that covered some 640 HLA-typed donors. Class I and class II HLA loci were covered by the typing at four-digit resolution. A later genetic analysis took genome-wide SNP genotypes for about 60% of the roughly 670 donors and used that subset as a discovery cohort. A later analysis re-analyzed previously published TCR beta repertoires from roughly 690 donors and added high-resolution HLA genotyping to study TCR occurrence patterns. Among the roughly 400 genotyped donors, around 81% belonged to the genetic ancestry cluster associated with self-reported Caucasian donors. Among several hundred genotyped donors of the cohort, an average of around 220,000 unique TCR beta nucleotide sequences was sequenced per donor, of which about 20% were non-productive. Every repertoire in the discovery cohort had been generated on one and the same sequencing platform. The aim of the study was to test whether cataloging public T cell receptors could identify signatures of past pathogen exposure.

Broad study findings and their caveats: Cytomegalovirus status was reported to be diagnosed by the classifier with high specificity and sensitivity in both the original and validation cohorts. The presence/absence analyses assumed that sequencing depth was roughly uniform across donors, and that assumption may not be true. In a later analysis, HLA-associated TCR beta chains showed more clonal expansion and lower generation probabilities than non-associated chains that were equally common. The only immune exposure information available for the cohort was CMV serostatus. The study listed 150 to 200 TCR beta chains as associated with cytomegalovirus. A cluster of highly shared sequence variants was judged likely to represent a technical artifact of the sequencing pipeline. When HLA alleles, especially DR and DQ, strongly co-occurred, TCR associations were difficult to assign to individual alleles. This cohort had only TCR beta chains sequenced, and the lack of alpha or paired-chain data limited which features could be detected. Across donors, most TCR sequences were observed very rarely, whereas some public TCRs were present in many individuals. A further reported finding was that TCR beta sequences accurately predicted the HLA-A and HLA-B alleles for most subjects in the first cohort. Linkage disequilibrium might explain the correlated functional status among segregating V segments, but an unknown experimental factor could not be excluded. A later genetic analysis associated a missense DCLRE1C variant with V-gene and J-gene trimming of TCR beta chains, and an independent cohort replicated the association. The authors suggested that the approach could potentially be extended to other disease states and immunological phenotypes. In a later analysis, the rate of TCR association differed among HLA loci, with DRB1 alleles having the most associated TCRs and HLA-C alleles having the fewest. Because counts were too low, around 18 rarely observed V segments, including chromosome 9 orphons, were left out of the earlier analysis of some 640 of the donors. According to a later analysis, parvovirus B19, influenza, CMV and Epstein-Barr virus appeared linked to several top co-occurrence clusters. A later genetic analysis reported fewer N-insertions in productive TCRs among donors in an Asian-associated ancestry cluster than the roughly 690-donor mean. At a false discovery rate of 0.05, a later analysis linked 15,000 to 20,000 TCR beta sequences to specific HLA alleles. In an earlier analysis of several hundred of the donors, most TCR beta V segments were observed in productive rearrangements about 90% or about 30% of the time, broadly matching IMGT annotations. HLA typing was unavailable for some donors at each locus, so association tests used only the typed subset. According to a later analysis, most CMV-associated TCR beta chains appeared to be HLA-restricted, and the HLA associations seemed to be driven largely by CMV exposure. A few of the identified cytomegalovirus-associated TCR beta chains were confirmed in vitro to be specific for cytomegalovirus antigens. Some IMGT-functional V segments, including TRBV6-2 and TRBV6-3, could not be told apart with the 87-base-pair reads, so those segments were excluded.

The germline V gene (reference sequence) provides CDR1 LNHNV and CDR2 YYDKDF. The CDR3 numbers 14 residues from cysteine through phenylalanine. Just the 42-base CDR3 DNA is kept, in frame starting at base 1. The cohort consisted of 600 or so healthy bone marrow donors. At the time of sampling, every cohort member was nominally healthy, though immune exposures that went unrecorded were likely present. The donor was CMV seronegative and was included in the group of a few hundred seronegative cohort members. A peripheral blood sample was provided by each donor, and peripheral blood mononuclear cells were used for TCR beta sequencing. Genomic DNA extraction from the blood cell samples was performed with the Qiagen DNeasy Blood Extraction Kit. Receptor amplification or capture employed the immunoSEQ multiplex PCR assay. A mixture of 60 forward primers for TCR Vbeta segments and 13 reverse primers for TCR Jbeta segments was used in the multiplex PCR. Amplification of the CDR3 region of rearranged TCR beta genes was performed with a multiplex PCR assay on genomic DNA. The amplified TCR beta libraries were sequenced on the Illumina HiSeq System as 87-base-pair reads. The paper's processing steps were these. A later analysis counted approximately 84 million unique TCR beta chains across the 550 to 700 repertoires, and 10 million to 11 million of these chains were shared by at least two donors. Raw reads were error-corrected and collapsed into unique sequences with a nearest-neighbor algorithm that merged closely related sequences to remove PCR and sequencing errors. V, D and J gene segments were assigned by aligning CDR3 sequences to IMGT reference sequences. Each retained sequence needed at least a six-nucleotide match to both a V gene segment and a J gene segment. Rearrangements were called productive when the CDR3 lacked stop codons and stayed in frame with V and J; all others were non-productive. CDR3 was defined according to IMGT convention as the region running from the second conserved V-encoded cysteine to the conserved J-encoded phenylalanine. Sequences without an unambiguous match to a single V gene segment were excluded from the earlier analysis of 450 to 750 of the donors. In an earlier analysis of some 590 of the donors, a V segment was called functional when productive rearrangements were above 56.7%, and segregating when the standard deviation between donors exceeded 5%. A statistical classification framework was developed to diagnose cytomegalovirus status using the catalog of TCR beta chain sequences. A later analysis assigned V and J genes by comparing TCR nucleotide sequences with IMGT/GENE-DB human TR gene sequences. The TCRdist pipeline was used in a later analysis to assign CDR3 sequences and most-parsimonious VDJ recombination scenarios. In a later analysis, every TCR beta chain was defined by the combination of its CDR3 amino acid sequence and its V-gene family, and reads without a unique V-gene family were dropped. To address suspected cross-contamination and a sequencing artifact, a later analysis removed some 620 highly shared, low-generation-probability nucleotide sequences. In a later analysis, a clonal expansion index was calculated for each public chain from normalized within-repertoire ranks of inferred template counts. Generation probabilities in a later analysis came from a VDJ recombination model fitted to out-of-frame rearrangements, and those results were checked against IGoR. In a later analysis, hypergeometric tests were used to score TCR-TCR, TCR-HLA and TCR-CMV co-occurrence, with a repertoire-size bias correction applied to TCR pairs. In a later analysis, false discovery rates were estimated by permuting HLA or CMV assignments 20 times. In a later analysis, co-occurring TCRs were grouped with DBSCAN, and TCRdist sequence similarity was added when clustering was performed within HLA-allele-positive subsets. Co-occurrence clustering excluded repertoires with fewer than 30,000 or more than 120,000 public chains, plus five with anomalous nucleotide sharing. TCRdb's version of the immuneACCESS table is confined to in-frame rearrangements and falls short of the full clone set. An unresolved V gene accounts for under half of the shortfall where checked; the remainder is of unknown origin. For V, J and clone size, that table is used; D and trimming come from the DNA. For this sample the table gives 160,000 or so clones, of which about 85% were detected only once. The ten biggest clones cover 1.5% to 2.5% of the sample.

This sequence was found in a man between 18 and 29 years old in good health and CMV-seronegative. The sequence links TRBV15 to TRBJ1-1; the D segment could be TRBD1, given 5 matching bases. Sequenced: PBMCs. The sequenced DNA is TGTGCCACCAGCAGAGAGTATTCGCCTGACAGCCGCCCCTTT. It encodes CATSREYSPDSRPF.